The 2 T cell receptor beta chains given below trace back to one sample, sequenced in a study of T cells in women clearing cervical HPV infection. The method was immunoSEQ multiplex PCR; TCRdb's version includes in-frame clones alone and lacks a portion of them. Its listing shows 25,000 or so clones. Sequences were obtained from blood buffy coat. Every receptor here comes from a woman between 18 and 70 years old with a cervical HPV16 infection that either progressed to CIN3+ or cleared (not recorded which).

In regard to this clone: The sequence runs out 3 residues before the end of the CDR3; the remainder is reconstructed from the germline J gene. The chain is built from TRBV18 and TRBJ1-2; D unclear. This CDR3 spans 17 amino acids. The germline V gene has CDR1 KGHSH and CDR2 LQKENI. The CDR3: CASSPGGLAGFGDTYTF. The CDR3 bases that were read are TGTGCCAGCTCCCCCGGTGGACTAGCGGGATTTGGGGATACC.

Concerning this clone: The sequenced fragment ends 3 residues before the CDR3 boundary, so the rest is inferred from the germline J gene. The chain uses TRBV5-1 and TRBJ2-5, with a tentative D call TRBD2 (5 bases). This CDR3 contains 12 residues. Trimming cost V 4 bases and J 4 bases, with 8 bases left between them. Germline V gives CDR1 SGHRS, CDR2 YFSETQ. The CDR3 sequence: CASSQEVETQYF. CDR3 DNA (partial): TGCGCCAGCAGCCAGGAGGTAGAGACC.